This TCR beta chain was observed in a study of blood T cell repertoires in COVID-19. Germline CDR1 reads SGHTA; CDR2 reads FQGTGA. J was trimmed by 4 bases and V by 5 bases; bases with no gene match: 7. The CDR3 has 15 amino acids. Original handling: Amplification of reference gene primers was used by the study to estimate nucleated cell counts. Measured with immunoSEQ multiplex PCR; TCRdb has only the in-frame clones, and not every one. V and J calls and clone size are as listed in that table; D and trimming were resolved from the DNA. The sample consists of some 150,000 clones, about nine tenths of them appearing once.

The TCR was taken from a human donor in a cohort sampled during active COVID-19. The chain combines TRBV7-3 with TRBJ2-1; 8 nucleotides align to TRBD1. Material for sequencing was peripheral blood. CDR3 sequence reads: CASSLRDRPYNEQFF. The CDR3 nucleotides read TGTGCCAGCAGCCTCCGGGACAGGCCGTACAATGAGCAGTTCTTC.